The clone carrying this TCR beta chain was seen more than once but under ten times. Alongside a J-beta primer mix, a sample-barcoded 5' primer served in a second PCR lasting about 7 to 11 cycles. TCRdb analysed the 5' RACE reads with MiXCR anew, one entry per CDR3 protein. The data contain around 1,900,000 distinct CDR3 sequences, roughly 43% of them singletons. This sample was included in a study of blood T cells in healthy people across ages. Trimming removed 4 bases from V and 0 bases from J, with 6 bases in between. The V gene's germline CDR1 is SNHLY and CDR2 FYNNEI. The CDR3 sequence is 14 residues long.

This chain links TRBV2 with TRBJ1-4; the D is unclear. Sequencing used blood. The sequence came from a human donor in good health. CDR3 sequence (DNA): TGTGCCAGCAGTGTGTTGGCAACTAATGAAAAACTGTTTTTT. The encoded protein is CASSVLATNEKLFF.